This T cell receptor (beta chain) appears in the sequencing data of a study of cytomegalovirus exposure and HLA in healthy donors. Vbeta (60) and Jbeta (13) primers were used in the PCR. Methods used by the authors: There were 80 million to 95 million unique TCR beta chains by a later count, and approximately 11 million of them were shared. The data were produced by immunoSEQ multiplex PCR, yet TCRdb's version contains in-frame clones alone and is incomplete. The V and J calls and clone size are taken from that table; D and trimming were inferred from the DNA. Here the sample spans approximately 150,000 clones, around 70% being singletons. The CDR3 loop spans 13 amino acids. Germline-derived CDR1 and CDR2 are SQVTM and ANQGSEA. V lost 6 bases, J lost 3 bases, and 6 bases stayed unmatched.

The V and J genes are TRBV29-1 and TRBJ2-7; 9 nucleotides line up with TRBD2. Material for sequencing was PBMCs. The receptor comes from a man in his forties or fifties in good health and CMV-seronegative. CDR3 sequence reads: CSVAAGGYYEQYF. The CDR3 coding sequence is TGCAGCGTCGCCGCGGGGGGGTACTACGAGCAGTACTTC.